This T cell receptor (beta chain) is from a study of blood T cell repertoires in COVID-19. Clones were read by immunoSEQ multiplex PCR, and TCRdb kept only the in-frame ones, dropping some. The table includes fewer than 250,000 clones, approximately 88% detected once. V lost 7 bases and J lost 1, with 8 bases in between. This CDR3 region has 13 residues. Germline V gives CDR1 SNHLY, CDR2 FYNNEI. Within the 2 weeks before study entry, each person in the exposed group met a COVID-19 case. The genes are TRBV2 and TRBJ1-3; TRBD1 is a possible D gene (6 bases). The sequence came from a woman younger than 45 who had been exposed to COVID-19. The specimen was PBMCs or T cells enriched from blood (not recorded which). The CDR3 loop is CASKGTSGNTIYF. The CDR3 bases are TGTGCCAGCAAGGGGACATCTGGAAACACCATATATTTT.